Following are 16 T cell receptor beta chains from one sample sequenced in a study of response to subunit inactivated influenza vaccine. TCRdb re-analysed the RT-PCR reads in MiXCR, keeping a single row per CDR3 protein. This table holds 500,000 to 550,000 distinct CDR3 sequences, approximately 20% found once. The same specimen was also included in a second study, on T cells expressing NK-cell markers. That publication notes: Generation of TCR beta cDNA was performed by 5'RACE template switching incorporating UMIs.

Here the sequenced sample was CD4+ T cells sorted from PBMCs, taken about 13 days after vaccination. These receptors originate from a man aged 50 to 59 who received an inactivated influenza vaccine.

The chain uses TRBV6-6 and TRBJ2-7; 7 bases line up with TRBD1. Trimming cost V 1 base and J 3 bases; bases outside gene matches: 3. Germline loops: CDR1 MNHNY, CDR2 SVGAGI (reference sequence). The CDR3 runs to 14 residues. The CDR3 here is CASSYLRQGYEQYF. For the CDR3, the DNA is TGTGCCAGCAGTTACTTACGACAGGGCTACGAGCAGTACTTC.

J is TRBJ1-1 and V is TRBV5-1, with D possibly TRBD1 on 6 matching bases. This CDR3 region has 14 residues. The germline V gene has CDR1 SGHRS and CDR2 YFSETQ. Trimming removed 3 bases from V and 1 base from J, with 10 bases in between. In nucleotides, the CDR3 is TGCGCCAGCAGCTGGCAGGGGCGGAACACTGAAGCTTTCTTT. It is translated as CASSWQGRNTEAFF.

This clonotype was detected only a few times. The rearrangement links TRBV7-9 to TRBJ1-1, with D possibly TRBD1 on 5 matching bases. Germline values: CDR1 SEHNR, CDR2 FQNEAQ (reference sequence). The CDR3 contains 15 residues. The germline V and J ends were trimmed by 1 base and 0 bases, with 9 bases remaining between them. The chain's CDR3 is CASSLGAGVNTEAFF. The CDR3 DNA reads as TGTGCCAGCAGCTTAGGGGCGGGGGTGAACACTGAAGCTTTCTTT.

V gene TRBV28 combines with J gene TRBJ2-5, with a weak D call TRBD1 (5 bases). The germline V gene has CDR1 MDHEN and CDR2 SYDVKM. The CDR3 loop spans 11 amino acids. With 7 bases removed from V and 5 bases from J, the gap between germline ends came to 8 bases. CDR3 DNA: TGTGCCAGCAACCCAGGGGAGACCCAGTACTTC. The encoded protein is CASNPGETQYF.

This clonotype was found a few times. The chain combines TRBV9 with TRBJ2-1; the match to TRBD2 covers 10 bases. CDR1 SGDLS and CDR2 YYNGEE come from the germline V gene. After removal of 4 bases from V and 2 bases from J, the junction contained 6 bases not matched to a gene. This CDR3 contains 16 residues. The CDR3 sequence is CASSPRTSGAYNEQFF. The CDR3 region has the DNA TGTGCCAGCAGCCCTCGGACTAGCGGAGCCTACAATGAGCAGTTCTTC.

This sequence joins TRBV14 and TRBJ1-2; tentative D call: TRBD1 (6 bases). CDR1 and CDR2 from the germline V gene are SGHDN and FVKESK. V lost 5 bases, J lost 3 bases, and 13 bases lay in between. This CDR3 is 14 amino acids long. CDR3 in DNA: TGTGCCAGCAGCACGCTCCCAGGGGACTATGGCTACACCTTC. It codes for CASSTLPGDYGYTF.

V is TRBV4-3 and J is TRBJ2-2, with D uncertain. The CDR3 spans 15 residues. With 0 bases removed from V and 9 bases from J, the gap between germline ends came to 14 bases. Germline CDR1 reads LGHNA; CDR2 reads YSLEER. The CDR3 nucleotides read TGCGCCAGCAGCCAAGATCAACCGGTGCGGCGGGAGCTGTTTTTT. This sequence encodes CASSQDQPVRRELFF.

This chain uses TRBV2 with TRBJ2-1; 13 nucleotides agree with TRBD2. The CDR3 has 15 residues. The V segment lost 2 bases and the J segment 8 bases; nucleotides outside the gene matches: 3. Germline V gene data show CDR1 as SNHLY and CDR2 as FYNNEI. As DNA, the CDR3 is TGTGCCAGCAGTGAAACTAGCGGGGGGGCGTATGAGCAGTTCTTC. Translation gives CASSETSGGAYEQFF.

This chain joins TRBV6-1 and TRBJ1-2; D unclear. The CDR3 extends over 15 amino acids. CDR1 MNHNS and CDR2 SASEGT come from the germline V gene. Trimming took 4 bases from V and 2 from J, leaving 14 bases between them. CDR3 nucleotide sequence: TGTGCCAGCAGTGTGACACAACCCCGGAACTATGGCTACACCTTC. It yields the protein CASSVTQPRNYGYTF.

This clonotype was counted ten times or more. Germline and junction disagree at one end, which may indicate a read error. The chain joins TRBV5-1 to TRBJ1-4; D call uncertain. The CDR3 has 14 amino acids. Germline CDR1 reads SGHRS; CDR2 reads YFSETQ. The CDR3 protein is CASSLGGLNEKLFF. CDR3 in DNA: TGTGCCAGCAGTTTAGGAGGGCTCAATGAAAAACTGTTTTTT.

The V gene is TRBV7-3, the J gene TRBJ2-6; 7 nucleotides agree with TRBD1. The germline V gene has CDR1 SGHTA and CDR2 FQGTGA. The CDR3 spans 16 residues. V dropped 5 bases and J dropped 0; count of bases not matched to a gene: 4. For the CDR3, the DNA is TGTGCCAGCAGCATATCAGGGGGCTCTGGGGCCAACGTCCTGACTTTC. This gives the protein CASSISGGSGANVLTF.

The table lists this clonotype with a few counts. The chain joins TRBV7-9 to TRBJ2-1, with TRBD2 matching over 10 bases. CDR1 is SEHNR, CDR2 FQNEAQ, per germline (reference sequence). V trimming: 6 bases; J trimming: 8 bases; junction bases outside the gene matches: 7. This CDR3 has 14 residues. The DNA for the CDR3 is TGTGCCAGCAGTCTAGCGGGAGTGGCGGATGAGCAGTTCTTC. Translation: CASSLAGVADEQFF.

The chain is built from TRBV28 and TRBJ2-5, with 9 positions matching TRBD1. CDR3 size: 15 residues. Germline CDR1 and CDR2: MDHEN and SYDVKM. Losses at the gene ends were 6 bases for V and 2 bases for J; bases not matched to a gene: 7. CDR3 sequence reads: CASSQQGAGQETQYF. Written as DNA, the CDR3 is TGTGCCAGCAGCCAACAGGGGGCAGGGCAAGAGACCCAGTACTTC.

This clonotype appeared a few times. The J gene is TRBJ2-1, the V gene TRBV20-1; TRBD2 matches 9 bases. Trimming took 6 bases from V and 7 from J; bases not matched to a gene: 13. This CDR3 has 15 residues. In germline, CDR1 is DFQATT, CDR2 SNEGSKA (reference sequence). As DNA, the CDR3 is TGCAGTGCCCAAGAAAGCGGGGGGAATTTTAATGAGCAGTTCTTC. Its protein product is CSAQESGGNFNEQFF.

In its sample, this clonotype was seen a few times. CDR3 in amino acids: CSVGAQENQPQHF. The CDR3 DNA reads TGCAGCGTTGGGGCACAGGAAAATCAGCCCCAGCATTTT. The chain employs TRBV29-1 and TRBJ1-5; D may be TRBD1 (5 bases). Deletions cut 4 bases from V and 4 bases from J, with 11 bases between. CDR1 SQVTM and CDR2 ANQGSEA come from the germline V gene. The CDR3 contains 13 residues.

This clonotype was seen once. The chain joins TRBV20-1 to TRBJ2-1, with 12 bases aligning to TRBD2. V lost 6 bases, J lost 9 bases, and 12 bases stayed unmatched. Germline CDR1 reads DFQATT; CDR2 reads SNEGSKA (reference sequence). This CDR3 spans 15 amino acids. CDR3 protein: CSARRLAGAAAEQFF. CDR3 nucleotide sequence: TGCAGTGCGAGAAGACTAGCGGGGGCGGCGGCTGAGCAGTTCTTC.